This T cell receptor (beta chain) was recovered during a study of cytomegalovirus exposure and HLA in healthy donors (dated by TCRdb to the late 2010s). The study in broad terms: An earlier analysis of about 530 of the donors reported over 250 Gb of sequence data and around 100 million unique TCR beta sequences obtained from around 180 million T cells. Roughly 300 gigabases of sequencing data and approximately 85 million unique TCR sequences were included in an early release covering 500 to 750 HLA-typed donors. Among the roughly 400 genotyped donors, approximately 81% belonged to the genetic ancestry cluster associated with self-reported Caucasian donors. The study aimed to test whether signatures of past pathogen exposure could be identified by cataloging public T cell receptors. The T cell repertoires of around 670 subjects were profiled by immunosequencing and related to cytomegalovirus serostatus. Along with the approximately 650-subject first cohort, a separate validation cohort of over a hundred different subjects was used. To predict cytomegalovirus infection status, the study combined high-throughput TCR immunosequencing, statistical association of individual TCRs with disease status, and machine learning. To study patterns of TCR occurrence, a later analysis re-analyzed previously published TCR beta repertoires from around 670 donors and added high-resolution HLA genotyping. In the later analysis, no new phenotypic data were used to find candidate immune exposures; instead, reliance was placed on TCR beta sequences and their occurrence across donors. An earlier analysis of about 600 of the donors used high-throughput TCR beta sequencing to judge whether each TCR beta V gene segment behaved as functional or pseudogenic. Donor age, sex, ethnicity and CMV serostatus were collected together with the repertoire data. In a later genetic analysis, genome-wide SNP genotypes for about 60% of the 666 donors were used, and that subset was treated as a discovery cohort. All discovery cohort repertoires had been generated on a single sequencing platform. HLA typing included class I and class II loci at four-digit resolution. Typing coverage differed by locus: A, B, C, DRB1 and DQB1 were typed in roughly 620-630 donors, DQA1 in roughly 500, DPA1 in 600 to 610, and DPB1 in 400 to 480. About 5 DR-DQ haplotypes were handled as single units for association and clustering, since linkage in the cohort was strong. Across 300 to 500 genotyped donors of the cohort, an average of roughly 250,000 unique TCR beta nucleotide sequences per donor were sequenced, and roughly 20% of those sequences were non-productive. What the authors observed across the whole study: Some IMGT-functional V segments, including TRBV6-2 and TRBV6-3, could not be distinguished by the 87-base-pair reads and were therefore excluded. Because HLA typing was missing for some donors at each locus, association tests included only the typed subset. A further reported finding was that TCR beta sequences accurately predicted the HLA-A and HLA-B alleles for most subjects in the first cohort. The authors suggested that the approach could potentially be generalized to other disease states and immunological phenotypes. Only TCR beta chains were sequenced in this cohort, and the absence of alpha or paired-chain data limited detectable features. A few of the identified cytomegalovirus-associated TCR beta chains were confirmed in vitro to be specific for cytomegalovirus antigens. The study listed 164 TCR beta chains as associated with cytomegalovirus. Correlated functional status among segregating V segments might reflect linkage disequilibrium, but an unknown experimental factor could not be ruled out. A cluster of highly shared sequence variants was judged likely to represent a technical artifact of the sequencing pipeline. In both the original and validation cohorts, the classifier was reported to diagnose cytomegalovirus status with high specificity and sensitivity. A later analysis found that most CMV-associated TCR beta chains appeared HLA-restricted, with HLA associations seemingly driven largely by CMV exposure. A later analysis associated 15,000 or so TCR beta sequences with specific HLA alleles at a false discovery rate of 0.05. CMV serostatus was the only immune exposure information available for the cohort. V-gene and J-gene trimming of TCR beta chains was associated with a missense DCLRE1C variant in a later genetic analysis, and the association was replicated in an independent cohort. Across donors, most TCR sequences were observed very rarely, whereas some public TCRs were present in many individuals. In an earlier analysis of some 550 of the donors, most TCR beta V segments were observed in productive rearrangements about 87% or about 30% of the time, broadly matching IMGT annotations. Compared with equally common non-associated chains, HLA-associated TCR beta chains in a later analysis were more clonally expanded and had lower generation probabilities. Several of the top co-occurrence clusters appeared to be linked to parvovirus B19, influenza, CMV and Epstein-Barr virus, according to a later analysis. According to a later analysis, TCR association rates differed among HLA loci, with DRB1 alleles showing the most associated TCRs and HLA-C alleles showing the fewest. When HLA alleles, especially DR and DQ, strongly co-occurred, attributing TCR associations to individual alleles was difficult. Because counts were too low, 15 or so rarely observed V segments, including chromosome 9 orphons, were excluded from the earlier analysis of 587 of the donors. A later genetic analysis reported fewer N-insertions in productive TCRs among donors in an Asian-associated ancestry cluster than the approximately 700-donor mean. The presence/absence analyses assumed that sequencing depth was roughly uniform across donors, and that assumption may not be true.

V sheds 0 bases and J sheds 0 bases, leaving 6 bases between their ends. There are 15 amino acids in the CDR3, from cysteine to phenylalanine inclusive. CDR3 DNA is the only sequence kept; it has 45 bases, read in frame from the first base. Based on the germline V gene (reference sequence), the CDR1 and CDR2 sequences are SGHNT and YYREEE. The library was built by means of the immunoSEQ multiplex PCR assay. The multiplex PCR relied on a mix of 60 forward primers for TCR Vbeta segments and 13 reverse primers for TCR Jbeta segments. Amplification of the CDR3 region of rearranged TCR beta genes was performed with a multiplex PCR assay on genomic DNA. Amplified TCR beta libraries were sequenced as 87-base-pair reads on the Illumina HiSeq System. The published analysis was carried out like this. Across the 666 repertoires, a later analysis counted roughly 84 million unique TCR beta chains, about 10 million of which were shared by at least two donors. Raw reads were error-corrected and collapsed into unique sequences by a nearest-neighbor algorithm in which closely related sequences were merged to remove PCR and sequencing errors. V, D and J gene segments were assigned by aligning CDR3 sequences to IMGT reference sequences. For a sequence to be retained, a match of at least six nucleotides to both a V gene segment and a J gene segment was required. A rearrangement counted as productive if the CDR3 had no stop codons and remained in frame with V and J, and every other rearrangement counted as non-productive. CDR3 was defined according to IMGT convention as the region running from the second conserved V-encoded cysteine to the conserved J-encoded phenylalanine. The earlier analysis of about 560 of the donors excluded any sequence lacking an unambiguous match to a single V gene segment. In an earlier analysis of a few hundred of the donors, V segments were called functional above 56.7% productive rearrangements and were called segregating when the between-donor standard deviation exceeded 5%. A statistical classification framework was developed to diagnose cytomegalovirus status using the catalog of TCR beta chain sequences. A later analysis assigned V and J genes by comparing TCR nucleotide sequences with IMGT/GENE-DB human TR gene sequences. The TCRdist pipeline was used in a later analysis to assign CDR3 sequences and most-parsimonious VDJ recombination scenarios. In a later analysis, every TCR beta chain was defined by the combination of its CDR3 amino acid sequence and its V-gene family, and reads without a unique V-gene family were dropped. A later analysis removed 500 to 650 highly shared, low-generation-probability nucleotide sequences to deal with suspected cross-contamination and a sequencing artifact. In a later analysis, a clonal expansion index for each public chain was calculated from normalized within-repertoire ranks of inferred template counts. In a later analysis, generation probabilities were computed with a VDJ recombination model fitted to out-of-frame rearrangements, and the resulting probabilities were checked against IGoR. Hypergeometric tests were used in a later analysis to score TCR-TCR, TCR-HLA and TCR-CMV co-occurrence, with a repertoire-size bias correction applied to the TCR pairs. False discovery rates were estimated in a later analysis by permuting HLA or CMV assignments 20 times. A later analysis grouped co-occurring TCRs with DBSCAN, adding TCRdist sequence similarity when clustering within HLA-allele-positive subsets. Repertoires with fewer than 30,000 or more than 120,000 public chains were left out of co-occurrence clustering, as were four to six repertoires with anomalous nucleotide sharing. TCRdb mirrors the immuneACCESS table, restricted to in-frame sequences. Some clones are absent from its copies; in checked studies, under half trace to an unresolved V gene, and the reason for the others is unknown. That table furnishes V, J and clone size, whereas the DNA furnished D and trimming. This sample lists 150,000 to 200,000 clones; about 71% were detected once. The ten largest clones represent approximately 2.8% of the sample.

To note about this clone: The antigen it binds to is not known. The input lacks base qualities; no much larger clone sits a single base away.

The cohort was made up of 666 healthy bone marrow donors. Cohort members were all nominally healthy when sampled, although unrecorded immune exposures were likely present. The donor tested CMV seropositive and was one of the 289 seropositive cohort members. A peripheral blood sample was collected from each donor, and TCR beta sequencing was performed on peripheral blood mononuclear cells. The Qiagen DNeasy Blood Extraction Kit was used to extract genomic DNA from the blood cell samples. The V and J genes are TRBV5-4 and TRBJ1-4, with the D gene not clear enough to name. Sequenced input: PBMCs. This receptor was taken from a woman aged 40 to 50 in good health and CMV-seropositive. The nucleotides read TGTGCCAGCAGCTTGGCACAGTCAACTAATGAAAAACTGTTTTTT. Its coded protein is CASSLAQSTNEKLFF.